The text below deals with one TCR beta chain. The antigen is unknown. This CDR3 comprises 17 residues. Germline lookup yields CDR1 SGDLS and CDR2 YYNGEE. The V and J ends lost 0 bases and 4 bases respectively, with 19 bases between them. This record comes from a study of T cell responses to AZD1222 COVID-19 vaccine. The study, taken as a whole, reports: Clonal diversity may have been underestimated, and the donors were mostly white British, with more females than males. Spike-specific TCR depth and breadth grew after two AZD1222 doses. CD4 TCRs covered the whole spike, strongest at regions 160-218 and 743-854.

Second doses were pooled across both intervals (about 4 or about 12 weeks). Clones were read by immunoSEQ multiplex PCR, and TCRdb kept only the in-frame ones, dropping some. The sample lists more than 150,000 clones; around 90% were seen once. The chain combines TRBV9 with TRBJ1-2, with D unresolved. The specimen comprised peripheral blood, sampled 28 days after the second AZD1222 dose. This sequence originates from an adult who received the AZD1222 COVID-19 vaccine. The CDR3 DNA is TGTGCCAGCAGCGTAGGCCAGAGTTGGTGGGAATTCTATGGCTACACCTTC. It specifies CASSVGQSWWEFYGYTF.